This TCR beta chain was retrieved from a study of Graves' ophthalmopathy and Graves' hyperthyroidism. This clonotype has at least ten counts. The TCR beta CDR3 regions underwent amplification from RNA transcripts. Scientists carried out first-round RT-PCR using HTBI primers and then a second-round multiplex PCR. Each CDR3 protein gets one entry after TCRdb re-called the multiplex PCR reads with MiXCR. The sample lists fewer than 650,000 distinct CDR3 sequences; approximately 22% were seen once. Stable hyperthyroidism meant no progression to ophthalmopathy within 18 months of follow-up. The authors diagnosed from clinical symptoms, serum thyroxine, TRAb, thyroid ultrasound and orbital computed tomography. The PBMCs used were ones drawn from 10 ml of fresh peripheral blood. This CDR3 has 14 amino acids. Germline V gene data show CDR1 as MNHEY and CDR2 as SMNVEV (reference sequence). V gave up 6 bases and J gave up 6 bases; unmatched junction bases: 9.

The sequence came from a woman aged 18-35 years with stable Graves' hyperthyroidism. Some clones in this sample may be carry-over from other donors' samples. The V call is TRBV27, the J call TRBJ2-7; 9 bases map to TRBD1. The sample was peripheral blood. The CDR3 DNA reads as TGTGCCAGCAGCCAGGGGGACAGGGTTTTCGAGCAGTACTTC. Translating gives CASSQGDRVFEQYF.